A selection of T cell receptor beta chains follows, all from one sample in a study of cytomegalovirus exposure and HLA in healthy donors. Assay used: immunoSEQ multiplex PCR; TCRdb lists only in-frame clones, some missing. This table holds over 200,000 clones, under 80% found once. Material: PBMCs. These TCRs come from a woman aged 30 to 39 in good health and CMV-seronegative. Each CDR3 is given with its conserved first and last residue. Size is omitted from some rows. Given values are once, few, many or a class for expanded clones.

V gene	J gene	clone size	CDR3 protein
TRBV7-6	TRBJ1-3	.	CASSLGRTASGNTIYF
TRBV14	TRBJ2-2	.	CASSQVTVNTGELFF
TRBV7-6	TRBJ2-5	.	CASSLAQQETQYF
TRBV30	TRBJ2-5	.	CAWRGLGGRAVETQYF
TRBV5-4	TRBJ2-7	.	CASSLGQVLAATEQYF
TRBV5-4	TRBJ2-2	few	CASSPPSNTGELFF
TRBV7-9	TRBJ1-3	.	CASSTQGTGNTIYF
TRBV4-2	TRBJ2-3	few	CASSLSQSTDTQYF
TRBV19	TRBJ2-1	.	CASSGLNAGVGDEQFF
TRBV2	TRBJ1-5	few	CASRTVGTGVRNQPQHF
TRBV2	TRBJ1-2	few	CASSPMGDGYTF
TRBV19	TRBJ1-1	.	CATQGAVDTEAFF
TRBV5-5	TRBJ1-2	.	CASSVDGDGYTF
TRBV16	TRBJ1-5	few	CASCRGHNQPQHF